The sequence of this T cell receptor beta chain was determined in a study of Ad26.COV2.S vaccination and SARS-CoV-2 variants. Turning to the study itself: By the intramuscular route, Ad26.COV2.S was given once, or twice 56 days apart.

Note on this clone: Its target is not known.

Assay used: immunoSEQ multiplex PCR; TCRdb lists only in-frame clones, some missing. The sample lists some 480,000 clones; roughly 85% were seen once. The treatment denotes: about 20 received Ad26.COV2.S at low or high dose, single or two shots; several received placebo; per-sample allocation not given. On day 63 after the first injection, vaccine and placebo recipients gave samples. Adults aged 18-55 years in Boston included the donor. Study-wide findings and caveats: Reported post-vaccination CD8+ and CD4+ T cell responses to spike showed substantial breadth. Overall T cell responses may have been underestimated by the analyses of TCR breadth and depth.

This CDR3 has 14 residues. Germline values: CDR1 KGHSH, CDR2 LQKENI. V dropped 4 bases and J dropped 10 bases, with 17 bases sitting between them. The receptor was isolated from a person between 18 and 65 years old who received the Ad26.COV2.S COVID-19 vaccine or a placebo. The gene calls are TRBV18 and TRBJ2-1, with D uncertain. The input for sequencing was peripheral blood, taken in a trial of Ad26.COV2.S vaccine versus placebo. This chain's CDR3 is CASSRIKSVGEQFF. The DNA of the CDR3 is TGTGCCAGCTCACGGATTAAATCAGTGGGGGAGCAGTTCTTC.